These T cell receptor beta chains were read from a single sample in a study of regulatory T cells in long-lasting Graves disease. TCRdb reprocessed the multiplex PCR reads via MiXCR and lists one record per CDR3 protein. This sample yields a few hundred thousand distinct CDR3 sequences, of which roughly 12% are seen a single time; approximately 17% belongs to the top ten. These data are also associated with another study on T cells in Graves' hyperthyroidism and ophthalmopathy.

Material: peripheral blood mononuclear cells (PBMCs), obtained at new diagnosis, from a patient treated with antithyroid drugs. These receptors were taken from a woman between 18 and 30 years old with Graves disease. Each CDR3 is given with its conserved first and last residue. A D gene is named only where the DNA matches it firmly. Only part of the rows carry a size: once, few, many, or a class if the clone is expanded.

clone_size	j_call	cdr3_length	v_call	d_call	cdr3_nt	cdr3_aa
NA	TRBJ1-5	14	TRBV6-2/TRBV6-3	NA	TGTGCCAGCAGTTACGGGGGGAGCGGACAGCCCCAGCATTTT	CASSYGGSGQPQHF
NA	TRBJ1-5	13	TRBV27	NA	TGTGCCAGCAGTTTATCCAGGGCGGGGCCCCAGCATTTT	CASSLSRAGPQHF
many	TRBJ1-1	15	TRBV19	TRBD1	TGTGCCAGTAGTAAATCGACAGGGGCGAACACTGAAGCTTTCTTT	CASSKSTGANTEAFF
few	TRBJ2-1	16	TRBV27	TRBD2	TGTGCCAGCAGTCCCTCCCGGGACTATACATACAATGAGCAGTTCTTC	CASSPSRDYTYNEQFF
many	TRBJ2-3	19	TRBV4-3	NA	TGTGCCAGCAGCCAAGATCAGGGGCACAGACGGTCGGGCACAGATACGCAGTATTTT	CASSQDQGHRRSGTDTQYF
few	TRBJ2-6	19	TRBV27	NA	TGTGCCAGCAGTTCAAGGGGGGGTAGGCACTTCTCTGGGGCCAACGTCCTGACTTTC	CASSSRGGRHFSGANVLTF
many	TRBJ1-1	14	TRBV19	NA	TGTGCCAGTAACCGACCTGGCGCTGGCACTGAAGCTTTCTTT	CASNRPGAGTEAFF
few	TRBJ2-2	17	TRBV29-1	TRBD2	TGCAGCGCCCCTAAAGGAGCGGGAGTCGATAACACCGGGGAGCTGTTTTTT	CSAPKGAGVDNTGELFF
NA	TRBJ2-7	14	TRBV30	NA	TGTGCCTGGAGTGTACGAAGCCTCCTAACCGCGCAGTACTTC	CAWSVRSLLTAQYF
many	TRBJ2-3	16	TRBV28	TRBD2	TGTGCCAGCAGTTCCATACTAGCGGGTGTCACAGATACGCAGTATTTT	CASSSILAGVTDTQYF